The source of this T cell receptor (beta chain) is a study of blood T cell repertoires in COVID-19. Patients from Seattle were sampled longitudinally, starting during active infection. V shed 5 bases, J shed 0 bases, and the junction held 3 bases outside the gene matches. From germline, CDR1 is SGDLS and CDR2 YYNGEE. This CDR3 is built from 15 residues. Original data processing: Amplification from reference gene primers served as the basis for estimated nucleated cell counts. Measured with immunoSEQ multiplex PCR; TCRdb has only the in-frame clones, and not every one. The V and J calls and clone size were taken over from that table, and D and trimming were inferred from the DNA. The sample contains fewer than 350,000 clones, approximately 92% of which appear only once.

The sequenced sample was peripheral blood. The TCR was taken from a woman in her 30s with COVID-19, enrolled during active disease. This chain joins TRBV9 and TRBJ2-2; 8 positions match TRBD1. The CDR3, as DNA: TGTGCCAGCAGGACAGGGGCGTCGAACACCGGGGAGCTGTTTTTT. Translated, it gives CASRTGASNTGELFF.